This note documents a single TCR beta chain sequence. Authors' analysis steps: Reference gene primer amplification gave estimated nucleated cell counts. The protocol was immunoSEQ multiplex PCR, while the TCRdb copy is restricted to in-frame clones and leaves out a portion. V, J and clone size were drawn from that table, and D and trimming were deduced from the DNA. The data contain over 130,000 clones, more than 60% of them seen just once; the ten biggest clones take up 9% to 10%. The data derive from a study of blood T cell repertoires in COVID-19. Study-level information: The United States, Italy and Spain were the sources of the acute and convalescent COVID-19 samples. Sample material is recorded as cDNA or gDNA derived from T cells, B-cell-depleted T cells, or PBMCs.

V trimming: 1 base; J trimming: 5 bases; junction bases outside the gene matches: 9. This CDR3 is built from 16 residues. CDR1 is SGHTA, CDR2 FQGTGA, per germline. The TCR comes from a woman aged 45 to 65 with active or convalescent COVID-19. Sequencing input: peripheral blood. J is TRBJ1-1 and V is TRBV7-3; 8 bases line up with TRBD1. The CDR3 nucleotides are TGTGCCAGCAGCTTAATTGGGGGGACAGGTCGGACTGAAGCTTTCTTT. Residues: CASSLIGGTGRTEAFF.